This T cell receptor (beta chain) appears in the sequencing data of a study of T cell responses to AZD1222 COVID-19 vaccine. TCRdb keeps only in-frame clones here, not all; method: immunoSEQ multiplex PCR. The sample has 90,000 to 120,000 clones, 89% seen once; the top ten hold 5.5% to 8.5%. V was cut by 4 bases and J by 10 bases, with 21 bases left in between. In germline, CDR1 is SGHRS, CDR2 YFSETQ. The CDR3 contains 15 residues. On this clone: Antigen: not known.

Findings of the study overall: Within unmutated variant regions lay the reported targets of nearly half of spike-specific TCRs.

The source was peripheral blood, collected on day 0 of AZD1222 vaccination. The chain has TRBV5-1 and TRBJ2-1; D possibly corresponds to TRBD2 (8 bases). The clonotype comes from an adult in good health. In DNA, the CDR3 is TGCGCCAGCAGCCCAGGGGTAGCGGGACAGAGCGAGCAGTTCTTC. It codes for CASSPGVAGQSEQFF.